The rows below give T cell receptor beta chains drawn from one sample of a study of technical replicates of blood from several donors. TCRdb's table, derived via immunoSEQ multiplex PCR, lists solely in-frame clones and lacks some. The repertoire holds some 64,000 clones, approximately 83% seen once, with about 5.1% in the top ten. The source material was PBMCs. The receptors come from a human donor in good health. Some clones in this sample may be carry-over from other donors' samples. CDR3s include the opening cysteine and the closing phenylalanine or tryptophan. The order of the fields is V gene, clone size, J gene, D gene, CDR3 length, CDR3 protein, CDR3 DNA. D genes are given only for firm matches. A row's size may be missing; if present it is once, few, many or a size class.

>TRBV2|-|TRBJ1-2|-|14
CASSEGSRTSRYTF
TGTGCCAGCAGTGAAGGTAGCCGAACCAGCCGCTACACCTTC
>TRBV7-9|once|TRBJ2-7|TRBD1|15
CASSPGQGFSYEQYF
TGTGCCAGCAGCCCGGGACAGGGGTTTTCCTACGAGCAGTACTTC
>TRBV9|-|TRBJ2-5|TRBD2|16
CASSASGRAPQETQYF
TGTGCCAGCAGCGCTAGCGGGAGGGCGCCCCAAGAGACCCAGTACTTC
>TRBV11-2|-|TRBJ2-5|-|15
CASSLVPGMQETQYF
TGTGCCAGCAGCTTAGTCCCAGGGATGCAAGAGACCCAGTACTTC
>TRBV7-2|-|TRBJ2-7|TRBD2|15
CASTTGLAGSYEQYF
TGTGCCAGCACCACAGGACTAGCGGGATCGTACGAGCAGTACTTC
>TRBV5-1|-|TRBJ2-1|-|15
CASSLSGETVDEQFF
TGCGCCAGCAGTTTGTCGGGGGAAACCGTGGATGAGCAGTTCTTC
>TRBV10-3|-|TRBJ1-1|-|13
CAIRLGGNTEAFF
TGTGCCATCAGACTCGGGGGGAACACTGAAGCTTTCTTT
>TRBV4-1|-|TRBJ1-2|TRBD1|17
CASSQDDRQGTHYGYTF
TGCGCCAGCAGCCAAGACGACCGACAGGGGACTCACTATGGCTACACCTTC
>TRBV5-1|few|TRBJ1-5|TRBD1|15
CASSLGDSLNQPQHF
TGCGCCAGCAGCTTGGGGGACAGTCTCAATCAGCCCCAGCATTTT
>TRBV30|-|TRBJ2-4|TRBD2|13
CAWGGEGKNIQYF
TGTGCCTGGGGCGGGGAGGGGAAAAACATTCAGTACTTC
>TRBV5-1|-|TRBJ2-2|TRBD1|13
CATRDSDTGELFF
TGCGCCACACGGGACAGCGACACCGGGGAGCTGTTTTTT
>TRBV6-6|medium-sized|TRBJ1-1|TRBD1|14
CASRQQGTNTEAFF
TGTGCCAGCAGGCAACAGGGGACGAACACTGAAGCTTTCTTT
>TRBV11-2|-|TRBJ1-1|TRBD1|14
CASSLQGGVTEAFF
TGTGCCAGCAGTTTACAGGGGGGTGTCACTGAAGCTTTCTTT
>TRBV5-5|once|TRBJ2-7|TRBD1|14
CASSLAGGSYEQYF
TGTGCCAGCAGCTTGGCAGGGGGCTCCTACGAGCAGTACTTC
>TRBV30|-|TRBJ2-7|TRBD1|13
CAWSGDSVYEQYF
TGTGCCTGGAGTGGGGACAGTGTCTACGAGCAGTACTTC
>TRBV6-5|-|TRBJ2-3|-|14
CASSYGLHTDTQYF
TGTGCCAGCAGTTACGGACTACACACAGATACGCAGTATTTT
>TRBV6-1|-|TRBJ2-7|-|16
CASSDPTGWSSYEQYF
TGTGCCAGCAGTGACCCAACAGGCTGGAGCTCCTACGAGCAGTACTTC
>TRBV7-2|-|TRBJ2-3|TRBD2|17
CASSLRIAGVSTDTQYF
TGTGCCAGCAGCTTACGTATAGCGGGGGTGAGCACAGATACGCAGTATTTT
>TRBV5-1|-|TRBJ2-1|TRBD2|16
CASSRGGSAAYNEQFF
TGCGCCAGCAGCCGGGGGGGGAGCGCCGCCTACAATGAGCAGTTCTTC
>TRBV11-1|few|TRBJ2-1|TRBD2|12
CASKAGGPYQFF
TGTGCCAGCAAGGCGGGGGGGCCTTATCAGTTCTTC
>TRBV7-9|-|TRBJ2-7|-|15
CASSRFEGGVYEQYF
TGTGCCAGCAGCCGCTTCGAGGGCGGGGTTTACGAGCAGTACTTC
>TRBV29-1|-|TRBJ1-2|-|12
CSVGGRVVGYTF
TGCAGCGTTGGAGGGCGCGTGGTCGGCTACACCTTC
>TRBV11-2|-|TRBJ2-7|-|14
CASSTRGVSYEQYF
TGTGCCAGCAGCACCAGGGGAGTCTCCTACGAGCAGTACTTC
>TRBV6-5|once|TRBJ1-6|-|13
CVSSSGENSPLHF
TGTGTCAGCAGCTCCGGAGAGAATTCACCCCTCCACTTT
>TRBV7-4|-|TRBJ2-1|-|12
CASSLALTEQFF
TGTGCCAGCAGCCTAGCCCTAACTGAGCAGTTCTTC
>TRBV5-5|-|TRBJ1-5|-|15
CASSLTDYSNQPQHF
TGTGCCAGCAGCTTGACAGATTATAGCAATCAGCCCCAGCATTTT
>TRBV30|-|TRBJ2-3|TRBD1|15
CAWSAGTGSTDTQYF
TGTGCCTGGAGTGCCGGGACAGGGAGCACAGATACGCAGTATTTT
>TRBV10-3|-|TRBJ1-1|-|16
CAISESKDSPNTEAFF
TGTGCCATCAGTGAGTCGAAGGACAGTCCGAACACTGAAGCTTTCTTT
>TRBV4-2|-|TRBJ2-2|TRBD1|14
CASRQGGNTGELFF
TGTGCCAGCAGACAGGGGGGGAACACCGGGGAGCTGTTTTTT